This TCR beta chain was recorded in a study of cytomegalovirus exposure and HLA in healthy donors. The PCR ran on 60 Vbeta and 13 Jbeta primers. Clones were sequenced by immunoSEQ multiplex PCR, and TCRdb holds only the in-frame ones, with some missing. The sample has 150,000 or so clones; 83% are singletons. CDR3 length: 15 residues. CDR1 MNHEY and CDR2 SMNVEV come from the germline V gene (reference sequence). V lost 6 bases and J lost 5, with 19 bases in between. This chain joins TRBV27 and TRBJ1-1, with a tentative D call TRBD1 (6 bases). This TCR came from a man aged 45-60 years in good health and CMV-seropositive. Sequences were obtained from PBMCs. The CDR3 bases are TGTGCCAGCAGAATTCCTACAGGGATGGGTACTGAAGCTTTCTTT. Translation: CASRIPTGMGTEAFF.